The T cell receptor (beta chain) described here comes from a study of blood T cells in healthy people across ages. This clonotype has a count of ten or more. The sample, around 10 milliliters of peripheral blood, was drawn from each donor. The V segment lost 3 bases and the J segment 3 bases; nucleotides outside the gene matches: 4. Germline V gene lookup returns CDR1 LGHNA and CDR2 YSLEER. CDR3 length equals 16 residues. A second about 7 to 12 cycle PCR used barcoded and J-beta primers. Each cDNA molecule carried a tag from a template-switch adaptor that contained 12 random nucleotides. Sequencing recovered at least 3 million CDR3-containing paired-end reads from each sample. A single record per CDR3 protein comes from TCRdb applying MiXCR to the 5' RACE reads. The repertoire includes hundreds of thousands of distinct CDR3 sequences, more than 40% of them detected once, and about a third sits in the top ten.

Sequenced material: blood. The V call is TRBV4-3, the J call TRBJ2-1, with 11 bases that match TRBD2. This clonotype was sampled from a woman aged 55-75 years in good health. CDR3 region: CASSHYGTSGYNEQFF. For the CDR3, the DNA is TGCGCCAGCAGCCATTACGGGACTAGCGGCTACAATGAGCAGTTCTTC.